In this sample, the clone carrying this T cell receptor (beta chain) turned up many times. The sample comes from a study of CD8 T cells in ankylosing spondylitis. With 7 bases removed from V and 4 bases from J, the gap between germline ends came to 10 bases. This CDR3 spans 13 amino acids. The germline CDR1 and CDR2 sequences are ENHRY and SYGVKD. TCRdb reanalysed the 5' RACE reads using MiXCR and keeps one entry per CDR3 protein. The table shows 250,000 to 400,000 distinct CDR3 sequences, with 11% occurring only once. The clonotype was recovered from a female donor with ankylosing spondylitis or in good health (not recorded which). Sequenced material: blood, either unsorted or a sorted T cell fraction (not recorded which). The chain combines TRBV10-3 with TRBJ2-2; possibly TRBD2 for D (5 bases). CDR3 sequence reads: CAINARGTGELFF. The CDR3 nucleotides read TGTGCCATCAACGCACGGGGCACCGGGGAGCTGTTTTTT.